This TCR beta chain was profiled in a study of T-cell memory formation after mild COVID-19. This clonotype appeared a few times. CDR3 length: 15 residues. The V and J ends lost 4 bases and 1 base respectively, with 11 bases between them. CDR1 LGHNA and CDR2 YNFKEQ come from the germline V gene. TCRdb processed the 5' RACE reads anew with MiXCR; each CDR3 protein has one entry. The sample yields about 470,000 distinct CDR3 sequences, about 23% seen once. Sequenced sample: PBMCs or a T cell subset sorted from them (not recorded which). The rearrangement joins TRBV4-2 to TRBJ1-5; weak D call: TRBD1 (6 bases). This clonotype was sampled from an adult woman who had mild COVID-19 (a few samples of this study predate the infection). Cell type and time point are not known. CDR3 DNA sequence: TGTGCCAGCAGCCTTGGGACACCGAGCAATCAGCCCCAGCATTTT. This sequence encodes CASSLGTPSNQPQHF.